Presented here are 7 T cell receptor beta chains from one specimen sequenced in a study of CD8 T cells in Susac syndrome. Roughly 0.45 to 1 ug RNA was reverse transcribed with random hexamers. TCRdb re-called the immunoSEQ multiplex PCR reads with MiXCR, one entry per CDR3 protein. The table includes about 200,000 distinct CDR3 sequences, approximately 95% detected once. The sequenced sample was CD4+ T cells from PBMCs. These receptors all stem from a human donor with multiple sclerosis.

The V call is TRBV12-3 or TRBV12-4, the J call TRBJ2-7, with D possibly TRBD2 on 6 matching bases. With 7 bases removed from V and 6 bases from J, the gap between germline ends came to 13 bases. There are 12 residues in the CDR3. CDR3 bases: TGTGCCAGCAACCCAGGCGGGGTCGAGCAGTACTTC. Translation: CASNPGGVEQYF.

This sequence joins TRBV5-1 and TRBJ2-5, with unresolved D. The CDR3 is 14 residues long. Germline CDR1 SGHRS, CDR2 YFSETQ. Trimming left V 0 bases short and J 7 bases short, with 13 bases between. The CDR3 spells CASSLETVHGTQYF. The CDR3 coding sequence is TGCGCCAGCAGCTTGGAGACGGTTCATGGGACCCAGTACTTC. Full variable domain (missing parts from reference TRBV5-1 and TRBJ2-5): KAGVTQTPRYLIKTRGQQVTLSCSPISGHRSVSWYQQTPGQGLQFLFEYFSETQRNKGNFPGRFSGRQFSNSRSEMNVSTLELGDSALYLCASSLETVHGTQYFGPGTRLLVL.

This clonotype was seen only once. The rearrangement joins TRBV19 to TRBJ1-1; D not certain. V shed 8 bases and J shed 4 bases, with 8 bases lying between them. CDR1 is LNHDA, CDR2 SQIVND, per germline (reference sequence). This CDR3 comprises 11 residues. The DNA for the CDR3 is TGTGCCAGTCGGACCATCACTGAAGCTTTCTTT. Translation: CASRTITEAFF.

The chain couples TRBV7-9 to TRBJ2-3; 9 positions match TRBD1. V lost 2 bases and J lost 4; bases outside the gene matches: 4. CDR1 and CDR2 (germline): SEHNR, FQNEAQ (reference sequence). The CDR3 totals 15 residues. Written as DNA, the CDR3 is TGTGCCAGCAGCTTAACAGGGGGCCAGGCAGATACGCAGTATTTT. Its protein product is CASSLTGGQADTQYF. Drawing the rest from reference TRBV7-9 and TRBJ2-3, the complete variable domain is DTGVSQNPRHKITKRGQNVTFRCDPISEHNRLYWYRQTLGQGPEFLTYFQNEAQLEKSRLLSDRFSAERPKGSFSTLEIQRTEQGDSAMYLCASSLTGGQADTQYFGPGTRLTVL.

This chain links TRBV29-1 with TRBJ1-5; TRBD1 matches 8 bases. In germline, CDR1 is SQVTM, CDR2 ANQGSEA. There are 14 residues in the CDR3. Trimming removed 7 bases from V and 5 bases from J; junction bases left unmatched: 10. Written as DNA, the CDR3 is TGCAGCGCTGTGACCGGGACAGGTGATCAGCCCCAGCATTTT. As protein: CSAVTGTGDQPQHF. Filled out from reference TRBV29-1 and TRBJ1-5, the complete variable domain reads SAVISQKPSRDICQRGTSLTIQCQVDSQVTMMFWYRQQPGQSLTLIATANQGSEATYESGFVIDKFPISRPNLTFSTLTVSNMSPEDSSIYLCSAVTGTGDQPQHFGDGTRLSIL.

V is TRBV7-9 and J is TRBJ2-2, with 10 bases that match TRBD1. The trim removed 0 bases at V and 1 base at J, leaving 5 bases unmatched. CDR3 size: 18 residues. Germline V CDR1 and CDR2: SEHNR, FQNEAQ (reference sequence). This CDR3 reads CASSLADRGRVNTGELFF. The CDR3 region has the DNA TGTGCCAGCAGCTTAGCCGACAGGGGGCGAGTGAACACCGGGGAGCTGTTTTTT.

The genes are TRBV30 and TRBJ1-5; D not certain. The CDR3 has 13 amino acids. V was pared by 2 bases and J by 6 bases, with 11 bases between. Germline CDR1 is GTSNPN and CDR2 is SVGIG (reference sequence). The CDR3 region is CAWSPSGPQPQHF. As DNA, the CDR3 is TGTGCCTGGAGTCCCTCTGGTCCTCAGCCCCAGCATTTT.